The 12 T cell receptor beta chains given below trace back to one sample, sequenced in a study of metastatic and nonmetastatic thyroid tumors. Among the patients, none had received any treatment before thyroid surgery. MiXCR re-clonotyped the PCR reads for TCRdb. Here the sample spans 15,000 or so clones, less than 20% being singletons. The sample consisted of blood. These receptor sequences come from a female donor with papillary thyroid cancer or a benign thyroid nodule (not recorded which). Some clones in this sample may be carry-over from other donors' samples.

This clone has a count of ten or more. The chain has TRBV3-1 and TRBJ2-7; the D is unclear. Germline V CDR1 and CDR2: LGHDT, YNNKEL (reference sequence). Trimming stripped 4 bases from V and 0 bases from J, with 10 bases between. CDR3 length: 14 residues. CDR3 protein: CASSRAASSYEQYF. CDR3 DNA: TGTGCCAGCAGCCGCGCGGCGAGCTCCTACGAGCAGTACTTC.

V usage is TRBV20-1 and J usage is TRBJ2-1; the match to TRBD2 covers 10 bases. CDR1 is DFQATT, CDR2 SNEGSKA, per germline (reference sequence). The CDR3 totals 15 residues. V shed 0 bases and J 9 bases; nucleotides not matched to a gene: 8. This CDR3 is CSARDLAGGEIEQFF. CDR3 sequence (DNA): TGCAGTGCTAGAGATTTAGCGGGGGGAGAGATTGAGCAGTTCTTC.

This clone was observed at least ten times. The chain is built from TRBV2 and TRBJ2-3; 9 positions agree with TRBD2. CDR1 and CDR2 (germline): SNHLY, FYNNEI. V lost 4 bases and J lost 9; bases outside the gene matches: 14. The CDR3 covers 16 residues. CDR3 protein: CASSAEKSGGLATQYF. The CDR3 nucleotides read TGTGCCAGCAGTGCTGAAAAAAGCGGGGGGCTAGCAACGCAGTATTTT. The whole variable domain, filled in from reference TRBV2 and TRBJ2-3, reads EPEVTQTPSHQVTQMGQEVILRCVPISNHLYFYWYRQILGQKVEFLVSFYNNEISEKSEIFDDQFSVERPDGSNFTLKIRSTKLEDSAMYFCASSAEKSGGLATQYFGPGTRLTVL.

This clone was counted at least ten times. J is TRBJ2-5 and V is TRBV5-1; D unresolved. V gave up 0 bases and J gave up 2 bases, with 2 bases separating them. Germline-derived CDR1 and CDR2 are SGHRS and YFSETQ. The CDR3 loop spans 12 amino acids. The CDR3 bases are TGCGCCAGCAGCTTGGAACAAGAGACCCAGTACTTC. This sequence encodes CASSLEQETQYF.

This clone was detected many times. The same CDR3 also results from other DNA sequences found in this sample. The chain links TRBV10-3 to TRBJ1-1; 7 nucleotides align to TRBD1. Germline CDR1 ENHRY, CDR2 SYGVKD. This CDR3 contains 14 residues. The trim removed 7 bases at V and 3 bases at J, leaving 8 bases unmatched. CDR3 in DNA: TGTGCCATCACCATGACAGGGAGAGACACTGAAGCTTTCTTT. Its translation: CAITMTGRDTEAFF.

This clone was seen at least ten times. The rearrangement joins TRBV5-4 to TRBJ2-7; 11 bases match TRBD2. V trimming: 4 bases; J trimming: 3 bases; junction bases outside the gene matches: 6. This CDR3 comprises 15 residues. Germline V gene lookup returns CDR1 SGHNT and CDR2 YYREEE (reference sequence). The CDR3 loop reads CASSAGTSGLYEQYF. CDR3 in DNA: TGTGCCAGCAGCGCCGGGACTAGCGGCCTCTACGAGCAGTACTTC.

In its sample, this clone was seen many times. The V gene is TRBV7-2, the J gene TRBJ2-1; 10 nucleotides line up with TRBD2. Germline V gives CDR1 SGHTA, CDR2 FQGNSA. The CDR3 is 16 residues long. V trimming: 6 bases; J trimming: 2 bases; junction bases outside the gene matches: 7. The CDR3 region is CASRFSGTSAYNEQFF. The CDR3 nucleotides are TGTGCCAGCAGATTCTCCGGGACTAGCGCCTACAATGAGCAGTTCTTC.

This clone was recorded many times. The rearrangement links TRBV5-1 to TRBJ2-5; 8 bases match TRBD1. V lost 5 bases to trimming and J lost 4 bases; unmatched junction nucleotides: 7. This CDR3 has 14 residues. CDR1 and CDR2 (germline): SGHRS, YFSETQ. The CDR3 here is CASSWGQAIETQYF. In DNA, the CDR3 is TGCGCCAGCAGTTGGGGACAGGCAATAGAGACCCAGTACTTC.

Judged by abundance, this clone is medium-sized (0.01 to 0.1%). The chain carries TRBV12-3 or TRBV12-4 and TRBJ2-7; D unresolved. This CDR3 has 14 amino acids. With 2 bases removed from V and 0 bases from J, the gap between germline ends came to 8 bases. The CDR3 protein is CASSLPTVSYEQYF. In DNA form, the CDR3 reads TGTGCCAGCAGTTTACCCACAGTCTCCTACGAGCAGTACTTC.

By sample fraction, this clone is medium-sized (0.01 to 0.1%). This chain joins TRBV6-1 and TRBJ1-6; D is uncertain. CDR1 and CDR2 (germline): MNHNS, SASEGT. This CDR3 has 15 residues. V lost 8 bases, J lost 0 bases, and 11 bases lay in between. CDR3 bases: TGTGCCAGCTGCGCTGTGAGCTCCTATAATTCACCCCTCCACTTT. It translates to CASCAVSSYNSPLHF.

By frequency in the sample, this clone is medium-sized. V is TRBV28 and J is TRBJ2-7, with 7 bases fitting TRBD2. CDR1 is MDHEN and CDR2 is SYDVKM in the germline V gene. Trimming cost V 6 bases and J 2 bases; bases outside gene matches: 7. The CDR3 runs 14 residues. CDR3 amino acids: CASRNSGGAYEQYF. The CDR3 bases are TGTGCCAGCAGAAATTCTGGGGGGGCCTACGAGCAGTACTTC.

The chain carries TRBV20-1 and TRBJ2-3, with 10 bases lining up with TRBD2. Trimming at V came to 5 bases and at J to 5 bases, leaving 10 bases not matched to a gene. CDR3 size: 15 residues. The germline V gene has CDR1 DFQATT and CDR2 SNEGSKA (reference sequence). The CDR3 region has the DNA TGCAGTGCTTACGGAAGCGGGAGGGCCGAAGATACGCAGTATTTT. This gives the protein CSAYGSGRAEDTQYF.